The entry below gives a single T cell receptor (beta chain) sequence along with its context. Its antigen is not identified. The source of the sample is a study of metastatic and nonmetastatic thyroid tumors. For the study at large: Malignant and benign thyroid patients had repertoires compared in peripheral blood and tumor or nodule tissue. Study-wide results and caveats: In both blood and tumor samples, TCR beta diversity was reported significantly higher for malignant than benign nodules.

Original analysis: A classifier of distant metastasis in papillary thyroid cancer was built from CDR3 differences (across clinicopathological groups). MiXCR reprocessed the PCR reads for TCRdb. TCRdb, not the original authors, processed these V and J calls. In the table there are over 25,000 clones, around 20% of which are singletons. There were no patients who had received any treatment before thyroid surgery. Germline V lookup: CDR1 SGHNT, CDR2 YENEEA. The V end was cut by 8 bases, the J end by 0 bases, with 7 bases between. The CDR3 contains 13 residues. Sequencing input: blood. The chain has TRBV11-3 and TRBJ2-2; D is unresolved. This receptor was taken from a female donor with papillary thyroid cancer or a benign thyroid nodule (not recorded which). Some clones in this sample may be carry-over from other donors' samples. The CDR3 is CASGPPNTGELFF. CDR3 DNA: TGTGCCAGCGGCCCCCCGAACACCGGGGAGCTGTTTTTT. Variable domain in full (rest from reference TRBV11-3 and TRBJ2-2): EAGVVQSPRYKIIEKKQPVAFWCNPISGHNTLYWYLQNLGQGPELLIRYENEEAVDDSQLPKDRFSAERLKGVDSTLKIQPAELGDSAVYLCASGPPNTGELFFGEGSRLTVL.